The 14 T cell receptor beta chains presented below share a single source sample, sequenced in a study of blood T cell repertoires in COVID-19. Using immunoSEQ multiplex PCR, the repertoire was profiled, and TCRdb retains in-frame clones only, with some absent. The sample lists approximately 290,000 clones; 65% to 85% were seen once. Specimen: peripheral blood. The receptor source for this set is a person aged 70 to 80 with COVID-19, enrolled during active disease.

This clone has just a few counts. The gene calls are TRBV29-1 and TRBJ2-3, with a weak D call TRBD2 (5 bases). Trimming left V 4 bases short and J 1 base short, with 12 bases between. The CDR3 sequence is 14 residues long. CDR1 SQVTM and CDR2 ANQGSEA come from the germline V gene. CDR3 in DNA: TGCAGCGTTGTAACCCTGGGAGGCACAGATACGCAGTATTTT. Its protein is CSVVTLGGTDTQYF.

The chain is built from TRBV2 and TRBJ2-7; 12 bases align to TRBD1. V trimming: 8 bases; J trimming: 0 bases; junction bases outside the gene matches: 5. The CDR3 sequence is 15 residues long. Germline CDR1 and CDR2: SNHLY and FYNNEI. CDR3 region: CASQGQGASSYEQYF. The CDR3 nucleotides are TGTGCCAGCCAGGGACAGGGGGCCAGCTCCTACGAGCAGTACTTC.

The chain carries TRBV5-1 and TRBJ2-2, with 7 bases matching TRBD1. Germline lookup yields CDR1 SGHRS and CDR2 YFSETQ. The CDR3 sequence is 15 residues long. V lost 4 bases and J lost 3; bases outside the gene matches: 6. CDR3 loop: CASSRDRQYTGELFF. In DNA, the CDR3 is TGCGCCAGCAGCCGGGACAGACAGTACACCGGGGAGCTGTTTTTT.

The chain joins TRBV2 to TRBJ1-6; 9 bases line up with TRBD1. The V segment lost 3 bases and the J segment 12 bases; nucleotides outside the gene matches: 9. This CDR3 spans 15 amino acids. Germline V CDR1 and CDR2: SNHLY, FYNNEI. The chain's CDR3 is CASSDLQGALGPLHF. CDR3 bases: TGTGCCAGCAGTGATCTACAGGGGGCCCTCGGACCCCTCCACTTT.

The chain couples TRBV19 to TRBJ2-7, with 11 bases identical to TRBD1. CDR1 is LNHDA and CDR2 is SQIVND in the germline V gene (reference sequence). There are 15 residues in the CDR3. V dropped 4 bases and J dropped 2; count of bases not matched to a gene: 4. CDR3 coding DNA: TGTGCCAGTAGTACCGGGACAGGGGGACCCTACGAGCAGTACTTC. The encoded protein is CASSTGTGGPYEQYF.

The V gene is TRBV2, the J gene TRBJ2-7; D is possibly TRBD1 (6 bases). Germline loops: CDR1 SNHLY, CDR2 FYNNEI. V gave up 5 bases and J gave up 5 bases, with 19 bases separating them. The CDR3 loop spans 15 amino acids. The CDR3 protein is CASSNPGGRGNEQYF. CDR3 in DNA: TGTGCCAGCAGTAACCCCGGTGGCAGGGGTAACGAGCAGTACTTC.

This chain connects TRBV5-5 to TRBJ2-1, with TRBD2 matching over 7 bases. Trimming cost V 6 bases and J 7 bases; bases outside gene matches: 13. CDR1 and CDR2 (germline): SGHKS, YYEKEE (reference sequence). The CDR3 contains 15 residues. The CDR3, as DNA: TGTGCCAGCAACGAAATACTAGCGCGGGTGAATGAGCAGTTCTTC. It translates to CASNEILARVNEQFF.

The rearrangement uses TRBV3-1 (or the pseudogene TRBV3-2) and TRBJ2-7; weak D call: TRBD1 (5 bases). The CDR3 contains 13 residues. CDR1 is LGHDT and CDR2 is YNNKEL in the germline V gene (reference sequence). V was trimmed by 4 bases and J by 4 bases, leaving 11 bases between them. The CDR3 DNA is TGTGCCAGCAGCCCCAGGTCAGGGTACGAGCAGTACTTC. Protein product: CASSPRSGYEQYF.

This clone was seen only once. The V call is TRBV2, the J call TRBJ2-5, with TRBD2 as a possible D gene (6 bases). Between the trimmed V and J ends, which lost 5 bases and 3 bases, there was a span of 16 bases. CDR1 is SNHLY and CDR2 is FYNNEI in the germline V gene. The CDR3 is made up of 15 amino acids. CDR3: CASSPRLGREETQYF. In DNA, the CDR3 is TGTGCCAGCAGTCCCCGACTAGGAAGGGAAGAGACCCAGTACTTC. Full variable domain (remainder filled in from reference TRBV2 and TRBJ2-5): EPEVTQTPSHQVTQMGQEVILRCVPISNHLYFYWYRQILGQKVEFLVSFYNNEISEKSEIFDDQFSVERPDGSNFTLKIRSTKLEDSAMYFCASSPRLGREETQYFGPGTRLLVL.

The chain has TRBV4-3 and TRBJ1-2; no clear D. CDR3 length: 15 residues. V dropped 0 bases and J dropped 2 bases, with 10 bases sitting between them. The germline gives CDR1 LGHNA, CDR2 YSLEER. The CDR3 region has the DNA TGCGCCAGCAGCCAAGACGCGGCCGGAAACTATGGCTACACCTTC. Protein: CASSQDAAGNYGYTF.

This clone came up a few times. The chain links TRBV5-5 to TRBJ2-1, with a weak D call TRBD1 (6 bases). V lost 0 bases to trimming and J lost 9 bases, with 16 bases between them. Germline V gives CDR1 SGHKS, CDR2 YYEKEE (reference sequence). The length of the CDR3 is 15 residues. CDR3 nucleotide sequence: TGTGCCAGCAGCTTGGGATCCGCAGGGGTGAGTGAGCAGTTCTTC. Its translation: CASSLGSAGVSEQFF.

The chain recombines TRBV3-1 (or the pseudogene TRBV3-2) with TRBJ2-5; 7 nucleotides agree with TRBD1. This CDR3 region has 15 residues. Germline V gives CDR1 LGHDT, CDR2 YNNKEL (reference sequence). Losses at the gene ends were 4 bases for V and 9 bases for J; bases not matched to a gene: 14. CDR3 coding DNA: TGTGCCAGCAGCCCTTACCGGGACAGCCATGGGGCCCAGTACTTC. It encodes CASSPYRDSHGAQYF.

The chain joins TRBV27 to TRBJ1-2; the match to TRBD1 covers 7 bases. The CDR3 contains 15 residues. Trimming took 3 bases from V and 4 from J; bases not matched to a gene: 8. Germline V gives CDR1 MNHEY, CDR2 SMNVEV (reference sequence). CDR3 amino acids: CASSLTGTQPYGYTF. In DNA, the CDR3 is TGTGCCAGCAGTTTGACAGGGACCCAACCCTATGGCTACACCTTC.

This sequence joins TRBV19 and TRBJ1-5, with TRBD1 as a possible D gene (6 bases). The CDR3 is 14 residues long. The V end lost 8 bases, the J end lost 3 bases, and 14 bases lay between the germline ends. Germline-derived CDR1 and CDR2 are LNHDA and SQIVND (reference sequence). CDR3 bases: TGTGCCAGTCGTGCCGGGACAAACAATCAGCCCCAGCATTTT. Protein sequence: CASRAGTNNQPQHF. Drawing the rest from reference TRBV19 and TRBJ1-5, the complete variable domain is DGGITQSPKYLFRKEGQNVTLSCEQNLNHDAMYWYRQDPGQGLRLIYYSQIVNDFQKGDIAEGYSVSREKKESFPLTVTSAQKNPTAFYLCASRAGTNNQPQHFGDGTRLSIL.